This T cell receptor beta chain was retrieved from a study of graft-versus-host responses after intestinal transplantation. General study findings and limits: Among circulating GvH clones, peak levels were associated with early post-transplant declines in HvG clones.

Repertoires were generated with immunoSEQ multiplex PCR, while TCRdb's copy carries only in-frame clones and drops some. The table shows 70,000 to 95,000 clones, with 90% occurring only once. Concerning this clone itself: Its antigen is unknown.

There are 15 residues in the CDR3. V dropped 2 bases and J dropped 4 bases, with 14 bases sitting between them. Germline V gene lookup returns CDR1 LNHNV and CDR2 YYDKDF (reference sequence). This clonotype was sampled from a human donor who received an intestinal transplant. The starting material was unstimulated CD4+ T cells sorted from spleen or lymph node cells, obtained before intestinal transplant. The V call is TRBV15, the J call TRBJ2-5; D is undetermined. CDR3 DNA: TGTGCCACCAGCAGACGATCCGGCGGCGTAGAGACCCAGTACTTC. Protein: CATSRRSGGVETQYF.